The 25 T cell receptor beta chains below come from one sample, sequenced in a study of OX40 agonist ivuxolimab in advanced cancers. The method was immunoSEQ multiplex PCR; TCRdb's version includes in-frame clones alone and lacks a portion of them. The data hold 26,000 or so clones, with approximately 91% observed a single time. The specimen was CD4+ or CD8+ T cells sorted from blood, collected in a trial of the OX40 agonist ivuxolimab. The receptors shown here come from an adult with an advanced solid tumor such as melanoma, head and neck, liver or kidney cancer.

V is TRBV7-2 and J is TRBJ2-7; D remains ambiguous. CDR3 length: 17 residues. Looked up from germline, CDR1 is SGHTA and CDR2 is FQGNSA. V dropped 0 bases and J dropped 3 bases, with 18 bases sitting between them. The CDR3 DNA reads TGTGCCAGCAGCTTAGCAGGTCCGTCGACCAACTACTACGAGCAGTACTTC. Amino acids: CASSLAGPSTNYYEQYF.

This chain joins TRBV27 and TRBJ2-1, with a weak D call TRBD2 (5 bases). This CDR3 region has 13 residues. In germline, CDR1 is MNHEY, CDR2 SMNVEV (reference sequence). V was cut by 5 bases and J by 7 bases, with 12 bases left in between. The CDR3 reads CASSPTSMNEQFF. DNA of the CDR3: TGTGCCAGCAGTCCTACTAGTATGAATGAGCAGTTCTTC.

The chain uses TRBV6-1 and TRBJ1-1; perhaps TRBD1 as D (6 bases). The CDR3 runs to 14 residues. Germline V gene lookup returns CDR1 MNHNS and CDR2 SASEGT. V lost 5 bases and J lost 6, with 16 bases in between. For the CDR3, the DNA is TGTGCCAGCAGTCCTCTTGGGGGGCAGGCTGAAGCTTTCTTT. Translating it yields CASSPLGGQAEAFF.

This chain connects TRBV2 to TRBJ2-7, with D perhaps TRBD2 (7 bases). CDR3 size: 13 residues. Per germline, CDR1 SNHLY and CDR2 FYNNEI. The V end was cut by 8 bases, the J end by 2 bases, with 13 bases between. DNA for the CDR3: TGTGCCAGCCAGGGGAGGGGGGCCTACGAGCAGTACTTC. This sequence encodes CASQGRGAYEQYF. The full variable domain, its missing parts supplied by reference TRBV2 and TRBJ2-7, is EPEVTQTPSHQVTQMGQEVILRCVPISNHLYFYWYRQILGQKVEFLVSFYNNEISEKSEIFDDQFSVERPDGSNFTLKIRSTKLEDSAMYFCASQGRGAYEQYFGPGTRLTVT.

This clone was observed a single time. The chain has TRBV7-9 and TRBJ2-6; 9 bases map to TRBD1. Per germline, CDR1 SEHNR and CDR2 FQNEAQ (reference sequence). CDR3 length: 18 residues. After removal of 5 bases from V and 4 bases from J, the junction contained 12 bases not matched to a gene. The CDR3 DNA follows: TGTGCCAGCAGCGTGAGACAGGGGGTAGATTTCGGGGCCAACGTCCTGACTTTC. Its protein is CASSVRQGVDFGANVLTF.

The chain is built from TRBV7-9 and TRBJ1-2; a possible D gene is TRBD1 (5 bases). The germline CDR1 and CDR2 sequences are SEHNR and FQNEAQ (reference sequence). This CDR3 comprises 13 residues. Trimming took off 5 bases at V and 7 bases at J, with 14 bases between the two ends. Here the CDR3 DNA reads TGTGCCAGCAGCAGTGGACGCGGGGGTGGCTACACCTTC. This translates into CASSSGRGGGYTF.

There are a few counts of this clone. The chain uses TRBV5-6 and TRBJ1-1; D gene uncertain. V lost 0 bases and J 6 bases, leaving 6 bases between the germline ends. CDR1 SGHDT and CDR2 YYEEEE come from the germline V gene. The CDR3 has 12 amino acids. CDR3: CASSLGISEAFF. For the CDR3, the DNA is TGTGCCAGCAGCTTGGGGATCTCTGAAGCTTTCTTT. The full variable domain, rest sourced from reference TRBV5-6 and TRBJ1-1, is DAGVTQSPTHLIKTRGQQVTLRCSPKSGHDTVSWYQQALGQGPQFIFQYYEEEERQRGNFPDRFSGHQFPNYSSELNVNALLLGDSALYLCASSLGISEAFFGQGTRLTVV.

The chain carries TRBV10-3 and TRBJ2-7; TRBD2 matches 13 bases. Germline V gives CDR1 ENHRY, CDR2 SYGVKD. Trimming took 4 bases from V and 0 from J; bases not matched to a gene: 3. CDR3 length equals 16 residues. CDR3: CAISGGLAGSSYEQYF. DNA for the CDR3: TGTGCCATCAGTGGGGGACTAGCGGGGTCCTCCTACGAGCAGTACTTC.

This clone is medium-sized in the sample. The chain uses TRBV6-5 and TRBJ2-1; maybe TRBD2 (5 bases). The CDR3 runs to 13 residues. Germline V CDR1 and CDR2: MNHEY, SVGAGI. V gave up 2 bases and J gave up 5 bases, with 7 bases separating them. Written as DNA, the CDR3 is TGTGCCAGCAGTTACCCCGGGGACAATGAGCAGTTCTTC. Its protein is CASSYPGDNEQFF.

The V gene is TRBV27, the J gene TRBJ1-5; D remains unclear. Trimming removed 4 bases at V and 1 base at J, with 5 bases between. Germline V gene sequence: CDR1 MNHEY, CDR2 SMNVEV (reference sequence). The CDR3 is 13 residues long. The CDR3 nucleotides are TGTGCCAGCAGTTCGGCAAGCAATCAGCCCCAGCATTTT. Residues: CASSSASNQPQHF.

This clone appeared a few times. The sample carries other DNA sequences with the same CDR3. V and J are TRBV9 and TRBJ2-6, with a weak D call TRBD1 (5 bases). The CDR3 extends over 14 amino acids. Trimming took off 3 bases at V and 1 base at J, with 5 bases between the two ends. Germline CDR1 reads SGDLS; CDR2 reads YYNGEE. Written as DNA, the CDR3 is TGTGCCAGCAGCGCAGGGTCTGGGGCCAACGTCCTGACTTTC. Protein: CASSAGSGANVLTF.

This chain connects TRBV6-5 to TRBJ2-1; 11 bases agree with TRBD2. The CDR3 has 13 amino acids. From germline, CDR1 is MNHEY and CDR2 SVGAGI. V was clipped by 7 bases and J by 9 bases; unmatched bases: 5. CDR3 in amino acids: CASKLAGVVEQFF. For the CDR3, the DNA is TGTGCCAGCAAACTAGCGGGAGTGGTTGAGCAGTTCTTC.

This chain uses TRBV7-9 with TRBJ2-7; D not resolved. The CDR3 runs 12 residues. The V and J ends lost 1 base and 4 bases respectively, with 5 bases between them. Germline values: CDR1 SEHNR, CDR2 FQNEAQ (reference sequence). The DNA of the CDR3 is TGTGCCAGCAGCTTAGTCGGGTACGAGCAGTACTTC. It codes for CASSLVGYEQYF.

This clone is medium-sized in the sample. The J gene is TRBJ2-7, the V gene TRBV18; 10 bases map to TRBD2. CDR3 length: 15 residues. V was pared by 3 bases and J by 11 bases, with 13 bases of the junction left unmatched. Germline assignment: CDR1 KGHSH and CDR2 LQKENI. For the CDR3, the DNA is TGTGCCAGCTCACCGCCTAGCGGGAGTAGGAATGTGAAGTACTTC. It yields the protein CASSPPSGSRNVKYF.

The chain has TRBV9 and TRBJ2-7; 10 nucleotides match TRBD1. The V segment lost 4 bases and the J segment 3 bases; nucleotides outside the gene matches: 7. The CDR3 contains 15 residues. CDR1 is SGDLS and CDR2 is YYNGEE in the germline V gene. This chain's CDR3 is CASSSTGTGVYEQYF. DNA for the CDR3: TGTGCCAGCAGCTCCACCGGGACAGGGGTCTACGAGCAGTACTTC.

The chain couples TRBV4-3 to TRBJ2-1; 8 nucleotides match TRBD1. This CDR3 is 17 amino acids long. Germline V lookup: CDR1 LGHNA, CDR2 YSLEER. J lost 2 bases, V lost 2 bases, and 8 bases had no gene match. The CDR3 here is CASSQPDRGKPYNEQFF. CDR3 in DNA: TGCGCCAGCAGCCAACCTGACAGGGGCAAGCCCTACAATGAGCAGTTCTTC.

The V and J genes are TRBV4-1 and TRBJ1-5, with a tentative D call TRBD1 (5 bases). Trimming took 0 bases from V and 2 from J, leaving 11 bases between them. This CDR3 region has 16 residues. Germline assignment: CDR1 MGHRA and CDR2 YSYEKL. The CDR3 is CASSQDGGGGNQPQHF. CDR3 DNA: TGCGCCAGCAGCCAAGATGGGGGGGGTGGCAATCAGCCCCAGCATTTT.

The gene calls are TRBV9 and TRBJ2-4, with 7 nucleotides matching TRBD2. Germline V lookup: CDR1 SGDLS, CDR2 YYNGEE. After removal of 4 bases from V and 4 bases from J, the junction contained 14 bases not matched to a gene. The CDR3 sequence is 17 residues long. CDR3 nucleotides: TGTGCCAGCAGCCCCGGGACTACCGCCGGGCAAAAAAACATTCAGTACTTC. Amino acid sequence: CASSPGTTAGQKNIQYF.

CDR3 region: CASSDSPSGSADTQYF. As DNA, the CDR3 is TGTGCCAGCAGTGACTCGCCTAGCGGGAGCGCAGATACGCAGTATTTT. V gene TRBV6-4 combines with J gene TRBJ2-3, with 10 bases aligning to TRBD2. The J segment lost 4 bases and the V segment lost 0 bases, leaving 4 bases of the junction unmatched. CDR1 MRHNA and CDR2 SNTAGT come from the germline V gene. CDR3 size: 16 residues.

This chain connects TRBV14 to TRBJ2-2, with unresolved D. The germline V gene has CDR1 SGHDN and CDR2 FVKESK. The CDR3 totals 14 residues. With 4 bases removed from V and 3 bases from J, the gap between germline ends came to 9 bases. The CDR3 DNA reads as TGTGCCAGCAGCCTCACCACTTACACCGGGGAGCTGTTTTTT. Its translation is CASSLTTYTGELFF.

The chain has TRBV28 and TRBJ1-1, with unresolved D. Germline V gives CDR1 MDHEN, CDR2 SYDVKM. This CDR3 has 15 amino acids. V was pared by 2 bases and J by 5 bases, with 15 bases between. The CDR3 region is CASSLMGLRGTEAFF. CDR3 DNA: TGTGCCAGCAGTTTAATGGGGTTGAGAGGGACTGAAGCTTTCTTT.

There are a few counts of this clone. This sequence joins TRBV29-1 and TRBJ1-5; 7 bases map to TRBD1. This CDR3 comprises 19 residues. V was pared by 0 bases and J by 1 base, with 15 bases of the junction left unmatched. Per the germline V gene, CDR1 is SQVTM and CDR2 is ANQGSEA. In DNA, the CDR3 is TGCAGCGTTGAAGAACCACCCCGACAGGGAGGCGGAAGCAATCAGCCCCAGCATTTT. It specifies CSVEEPPRQGGGSNQPQHF.

Regarding this clone: Sequence at one end of the junction differs from germline and may be a read error. V gene TRBV6-5 combines with J gene TRBJ2-7; D is undetermined. The CDR3 contains 11 residues. CDR1 is MNHEY and CDR2 is SVGAGI in the germline V gene. The CDR3: CASTSSAGLDF. CDR3 nucleotides: TGTGCCAGCACCTCCTCCGCCGGGTTGGACTTC.

The V gene is TRBV18, the J gene TRBJ2-1; D unclear. Trimming left V 6 bases short and J 8 bases short, with 20 bases between. Per germline, CDR1 KGHSH and CDR2 LQKENI. This CDR3 comprises 15 residues. The CDR3 DNA reads TGTGCCAGCTCGCCCAAGCGTGACGTTGGGGATGAGCAGTTCTTC. It yields the protein CASSPKRDVGDEQFF.

The gene calls are TRBV11-2 and TRBJ2-7; D gene ambiguous. Trimming took 1 base from V and 7 from J, leaving 8 bases between them. This CDR3 is 12 amino acids long. Per the germline V gene, CDR1 is SGHAT and CDR2 is FQNNGV. The CDR3, as DNA: TGTGCCAGCAGCTTAGCATCGTATGAGCAGTACTTC. It encodes CASSLASYEQYF. Full variable domain (rest looked up from reference TRBV11-2 and TRBJ2-7): EAGVAQSPRYKIIEKRQSVAFWCNPISGHATLYWYQQILGQGPKLLIQFQNNGVVDDSQLPKDRFSAERLKGVDSTLKIQPAKLEDSAVYLCASSLASYEQYFGPGTRLTVT.